This entry describes one T cell receptor beta chain. The antigen remains undetermined. CDR1 and CDR2 from the germline V gene are WNHNN and SYGVQD (reference sequence). Germline trimming cut 5 bases from V and 7 bases from J; bases unmatched to any gene: 8. The CDR3 length is 13 residues. Profiled with immunoSEQ multiplex PCR; TCRdb holds only in-frame clones, not every one. This table has roughly 1,500,000 clones, under 99% appearing once. These data are taken from a study of shared clonotypes between healthy human individuals. Study as a whole: A couple of female and three male donors aged 18 to 49 were enrolled.

General study findings and limits: The four-donor shared clonotypes exceeded non-shared clonotypes in generation probability, with non-shared ones scoring lower.

The healthy adult donors were HIV-negative and reported no recent acute infections or vaccinations. A CD45RA+ naive subset and a CD45RA-negative memory subset were split from CD4+ cells. This clonotype was obtained from a man aged 30 to 39 in good health. The material sequenced was naive CD4+ T cells sorted from blood. Subset of the sample: CD45RA+ positively selected. The chain recombines TRBV10-1 with TRBJ2-7; 7 nucleotides align to TRBD1. The CDR3 DNA follows: TGCGCCAGCAGTCGAAGAGGGGGCGGTGAGCAGTACTTC. It encodes CASSRRGGGEQYF.